These 2 T cell receptor beta chains were all obtained from the same sample, sequenced in a study of blood T cells in healthy people across ages. A second PCR of 7 to 11 cycles used a sample-barcoded 5' primer and a J-beta primer mix. MiXCR was run by TCRdb on the 5' RACE reads, yielding one entry per CDR3 protein. The sample shows about 1.1 million distinct CDR3 sequences, 35% to 40% of them seen only once. The sequencing input was blood. The receptor set was obtained from a man aged 18 to 35 in good health.

In this sample, this clonotype turned up a few times. The rearrangement links TRBV9 to TRBJ2-3; D tentatively fits TRBD1 or TRBD2 (5 bases each). The V gene's germline CDR1 is SGDLS and CDR2 YYNGEE. The CDR3 has 15 residues. V shed 0 bases and J shed 3 bases, with 11 bases lying between them. This CDR3 is CASSVGGPTTDTQYF. DNA for the CDR3: TGTGCCAGCAGCGTAGGGGGACCCACAACAGATACGCAGTATTTT.

The chain recombines TRBV7-9 with TRBJ1-3, with unresolved D. This CDR3 spans 14 amino acids. V was pared by 6 bases and J by 4 bases, with 13 bases between. Germline V gene data show CDR1 as SEHNR and CDR2 as FQNEAQ (reference sequence). DNA for the CDR3: TGTGCCAGCAGAGCCCGGGCCGAGGGAAACACCATATATTTT. Its protein is CASRARAEGNTIYF. The variable domain in full, with the rest retrieved from reference TRBV7-9 and TRBJ1-3, is DTGVSQNPRHKITKRGQNVTFRCDPISEHNRLYWYRQTLGQGPEFLTYFQNEAQLEKSRLLSDRFSAERPKGSFSTLEIQRTEQGDSAMYLCASRARAEGNTIYFGEGSWLTVV.